This TCR beta chain is from a study of control samples from healthy donors and cancer patients. TCRdb's table, derived via immunoSEQ multiplex PCR, lists solely in-frame clones and lacks some. The sample carries some 96,000 clones, roughly 90% recorded once. Sequences were obtained from blood. The origin of this receptor is a woman between 45 and 60 years old in good health.

Here the CDR3 reads CASSQGSYNEQFF. The CDR3 DNA reads as TGTGCCAGCAGCCAGGGCTCCTACAATGAGCAGTTCTTC. The chain couples TRBV14 to TRBJ2-1, with unresolved D. The CDR3 has 13 amino acids. The V and J ends lost 3 bases and 0 bases respectively, with 3 bases between them. Per germline, CDR1 SGHDN and CDR2 FVKESK.